This T cell receptor beta chain was profiled in a study of CD8 T cells in ankylosing spondylitis. Study results and caveats: As reported, disease-linked clones showed significant enrichment in matched ankylosing spondylitis synovial fluid. A motif in TCR beta, a set of about eight highly homologous variants, appeared characteristic of ankylosing spondylitis blood.

TCRdb processed the 5' RACE reads anew with MiXCR; each CDR3 protein has one entry. The table shows hundreds of thousands of distinct CDR3 sequences, with about 20% occurring only once. On this clonotype itself: What it binds is unknown.

V lost 3 bases to trimming and J lost 3 bases; unmatched junction nucleotides: 6. CDR1 and CDR2 (germline): SGHRS, YFSETQ. This CDR3 has 16 amino acids. Sequencing input: blood, either unsorted or a sorted T cell fraction (not recorded which). The chain recombines TRBV5-1 with TRBJ2-1, with TRBD1 identical over 10 bases. The TCR comes from a male donor with ankylosing spondylitis or in good health (not recorded which). The CDR3 region is CASSWGQGFFYNEQFF. The DNA of the CDR3 is TGCGCCAGCAGCTGGGGACAGGGGTTCTTCTACAATGAGCAGTTCTTC.